Sequencing of this T cell receptor (beta chain) was carried out in a study of tumor-infiltrating lymphocytes in oesophageal squamous cell carcinoma. TCRdb independently ran MiXCR on the PCR reads; one entry per CDR3 protein. The sample contains about 20,000 distinct CDR3 sequences, roughly two fifths of which appear only once. This clonotype was recorded many times. Trimming took 3 bases from V and 6 from J, leaving 10 bases between them. This CDR3 has 13 amino acids. Germline V gene sequence: CDR1 MNHNS, CDR2 SASEGT. What was sequenced was normal esophageal tissue next to the tumor. The J gene is TRBJ2-3, the V gene TRBV6-1; D is ambiguous. This clonotype was sampled from a male donor with esophageal squamous cell carcinoma. The CDR3 DNA reads TGTGCCAGCAGTGACGGGCCACAGGATACGCAGTATTTT. Encoded protein: CASSDGPQDTQYF.